This passage covers 22 T cell receptor beta chains from one sample sequenced in a study of regulatory T cells in long-lasting Graves disease. Investigators prepared the TCR beta libraries by applying iRepertoire HTBI primers and Arm-PCR of CDR3 regions. From the multiplex PCR reads, TCRdb called clonotypes with MiXCR, one entry per CDR3 protein. The sample shows around 240,000 distinct CDR3 sequences, about 17% of them seen only once. The time point denotes: newly diagnosed GD, antithyroid drugs for less than 3 months. Scientists built the TCR library using RNA that was extracted from PBMCs. A further study also used this sample, focusing on T cells in Graves' hyperthyroidism and ophthalmopathy.

Sequencing was performed on peripheral blood mononuclear cells (PBMCs), taken at new diagnosis, from a patient treated with antithyroid drugs. Receptor source: a woman in her thirties with Graves disease.

This clonotype has at least ten counts. The rearrangement links TRBV9 to TRBJ1-3; the match to TRBD1 covers 8 bases. The CDR3 length is 15 residues. V shed 3 bases, J shed 2 bases, and the junction held 4 bases outside the gene matches. The germline gives CDR1 SGDLS, CDR2 YYNGEE. CDR3 coding DNA: TGTGCCAGCAGCGAGTACAGGGGGGCTGGAAACACCATATATTTT. It is translated as CASSEYRGAGNTIYF.

This clonotype was found a few times. The V gene is TRBV27, the J gene TRBJ2-2; D gene unclear. The germline V gene encodes CDR1 MNHEY and CDR2 SMNVEV (reference sequence). This CDR3 has 15 amino acids. V lost 2 bases and J lost 1, with 8 bases in between. The CDR3 loop reads CASSLAVLNTGELFF. CDR3 in DNA: TGTGCCAGCAGTTTAGCAGTACTGAACACCGGGGAGCTGTTTTTT.

This clonotype was seen more than once but under ten times. The chain has TRBV19 and TRBJ1-1; D may be TRBD1 (5 bases). There are 16 residues in the CDR3. Trimming removed 1 base at V and 4 bases at J, with 16 bases between. Germline CDR1 is LNHDA and CDR2 is SQIVND (reference sequence). The CDR3 nucleotides read TGTGCCAGTAGTATAGCCCCCGGGAACGGGGGCACTGAAGCTTTCTTT. This sequence encodes CASSIAPGNGGTEAFF.

The chain joins TRBV5-4 to TRBJ1-2, with TRBD1 matching 7 bases. The CDR3 spans 14 residues. J gave up 4 bases and V 4 bases, and 7 bases lay outside the gene matches. Germline CDR1 reads SGHNT; CDR2 reads YYREEE (reference sequence). CDR3 coding DNA: TGTGCCAGCAGCCCGGGGACAGCACGCTATGGCTACACCTTC. Translating it yields CASSPGTARYGYTF. Filled out from reference TRBV5-4 and TRBJ1-2, the complete variable domain reads ETGVTQSPTHLIKTRGQQVTLRCSSQSGHNTVSWYQQALGQGPQFIFQYYREEENGRGNFPPRFSGLQFPNYSSELNVNALELDDSALYLCASSPGTARYGYTFGSGTRLTVV.

This clonotype was picked up many times. V gene TRBV6-2 or TRBV6-3 combines with J gene TRBJ2-7; no clear D. Per germline, CDR1 MNHEY and CDR2 SVGEGT. Trimming left V 5 bases short and J 0 bases short, with 14 bases between. This CDR3 is built from 15 residues. The CDR3 region has the DNA TGTGCCAGCAGTGAGACGTATGTATACTCCTACGAGCAGTACTTC. It encodes CASSETYVYSYEQYF.

About this clonotype itself: A much larger clone is a single base away; this may be a read error. No conserved phenylalanine or tryptophan is present at the end of the CDR3, so a read error is the likely explanation. J is TRBJ1-1 and V is TRBV7-8; D remains unclear. Germline V gene data show CDR1 as SGHVS and CDR2 as FQNEAQ. V shed 5 bases and J shed 1 base, with 8 bases lying between them. There are 13 residues in the CDR3. Here the CDR3 reads CASSRVRNTEAFL. In DNA, the CDR3 is TGTGCCAGCAGCCGGGTCCGGAACACTGAAGCTTTCCTT.

This clonotype was seen a few times. The chain couples TRBV20-1 to TRBJ2-1; D perhaps matches TRBD2 (5 bases). Trimming shortened V by 6 bases and J by 0 bases, and 18 bases separated the two germline ends. The germline V gene encodes CDR1 DFQATT and CDR2 SNEGSKA (reference sequence). The CDR3 loop spans 16 amino acids. CDR3 nucleotide sequence: TGCAGTGCACCAAGCCTACCGGGGATCTCCTACAATGAGCAGTTCTTC. It yields the protein CSAPSLPGISYNEQFF.

This clonotype was recorded many times. This sequence joins TRBV6-1 and TRBJ1-5, with D perhaps TRBD1 (5 bases). V lost 8 bases, J lost 5 bases, and 16 bases lay in between. This CDR3 has 14 residues. The germline gives CDR1 MNHNS, CDR2 SASEGT. The CDR3 DNA is TGTGCCAGCCAGGTGGCGGGGCGAGATCAGCCCCAGCATTTT. Protein sequence: CASQVAGRDQPQHF.

The J gene is TRBJ2-5, the V gene TRBV20-1; 10 bases agree with TRBD2. CDR3 length: 14 residues. After removal of 5 bases from V and 7 bases from J, the junction contained 10 bases not matched to a gene. Germline V gene lookup returns CDR1 DFQATT and CDR2 SNEGSKA (reference sequence). The CDR3 protein is CSAVAGGTAGTQYF. The DNA of the CDR3 is TGCAGTGCTGTAGCGGGGGGTACCGCGGGGACCCAGTACTTC.

This chain links TRBV5-4 with TRBJ1-3, with D tentatively TRBD1 (6 bases). The CDR3 covers 14 residues. The germline V and J ends were trimmed by 4 bases and 6 bases, with 14 bases remaining between them. Germline lookup yields CDR1 SGHNT and CDR2 YYREEE (reference sequence). The CDR3 spells CASSPGGDKNTIYF. The CDR3 DNA reads as TGTGCCAGCAGCCCGGGGGGGGACAAAAACACCATATATTTT. The full variable domain, in which reference TRBV5-4 and TRBJ1-3 provide the parts outside the CDR3, is ETGVTQSPTHLIKTRGQQVTLRCSSQSGHNTVSWYQQALGQGPQFIFQYYREEENGRGNFPPRFSGLQFPNYSSELNVNALELDDSALYLCASSPGGDKNTIYFGEGSWLTVV.

This clonotype was recorded many times. The V call is TRBV9, the J call TRBJ1-2; D is unresolved. The CDR3 has 15 amino acids. The V gene lost 4 bases and the J gene lost 3 bases, with 16 bases spanning the gap. Germline V gives CDR1 SGDLS, CDR2 YYNGEE. The CDR3 bases are TGTGCCAGCAGCACAGCGGACGTCGGTTACTATGGCTACACCTTC. Its translation: CASSTADVGYYGYTF.

This clonotype was detected ten times or more. CDR3 region: CASSHRDRGLVYGYTF. CDR3 coding DNA: TGTGCCAGCAGCCACCGGGACAGGGGGCTTGTGTATGGCTACACCTTC. The rearrangement links TRBV5-5 to TRBJ1-2; 12 bases align to TRBD1. After removal of 4 bases from V and 5 bases from J, the junction contained 9 bases not matched to a gene. Germline V gives CDR1 SGHKS, CDR2 YYEKEE (reference sequence). The CDR3 has 16 residues.

The genes are TRBV12-3 or TRBV12-4 and TRBJ1-4; D remains ambiguous. This CDR3 spans 13 amino acids. V shed 0 bases and J shed 5 bases, with 4 bases lying between them. The CDR3 coding sequence is TGTGCCAGCAGTTTAGCGGAGAATGAAAAACTGTTTTTT. Protein: CASSLAENEKLFF.

This clonotype was detected ten times or more. V gene TRBV7-2 combines with J gene TRBJ2-3, with D possibly matching TRBD1 (6 bases). This CDR3 has 15 amino acids. Trimming stripped 5 bases from V and 1 base from J, with 13 bases between. The germline gives CDR1 SGHTA, CDR2 FQGNSA. CDR3 coding DNA: TGTGCCAGCAGCCGAGGGGGATCTCGCACAGATACGCAGTATTTT. It specifies CASSRGGSRTDTQYF.

This clonotype was recorded many times. The V call is TRBV12-3 or TRBV12-4, the J call TRBJ2-5, with no clear D. This CDR3 spans 13 amino acids. The V gene lost 6 bases and the J gene lost 5 bases, with 13 bases spanning the gap. CDR3 in amino acids: CASRVSLAETQYF. As DNA, the CDR3 is TGTGCCAGCAGAGTGAGTCTCGCGGAGACCCAGTACTTC.

This chain connects TRBV5-4 to TRBJ1-2, with D perhaps matching TRBD1 (6 bases). Looked up from germline, CDR1 is SGHNT and CDR2 is YYREEE (reference sequence). The CDR3 contains 14 residues. Trimming shortened V by 5 bases and J by 7 bases, and 18 bases separated the two germline ends. In nucleotides, the CDR3 is TGTGCCAGCAGTTTCGAATTACAGGGAGGTGGCTACACCTTC. Translating it yields CASSFELQGGGYTF.

J is TRBJ2-3 and V is TRBV29-1; 7 nucleotides line up with TRBD2. This CDR3 is built from 13 residues. Germline V CDR1 and CDR2: SQVTM, ANQGSEA. V dropped 6 bases and J dropped 2; count of bases not matched to a gene: 5. CDR3 amino acids: CSVTSKDTDTQYF. CDR3 nucleotides: TGCAGCGTGACTAGCAAAGACACAGATACGCAGTATTTT.

This clonotype was found many times. J is TRBJ1-1 and V is TRBV20-1, with D possibly TRBD1 on 5 matching bases. The germline gives CDR1 DFQATT, CDR2 SNEGSKA (reference sequence). V lost 5 bases and J lost 4, with 20 bases in between. This CDR3 region has 15 residues. The CDR3: CSASPNQGLVTEAFF. The CDR3 DNA reads TGCAGTGCTTCCCCGAACCAGGGTTTGGTCACTGAAGCTTTCTTT.

The chain joins TRBV19 to TRBJ2-1; D possibly matches TRBD1 or TRBD2 (5 bases each). From germline, CDR1 is LNHDA and CDR2 SQIVND (reference sequence). CDR3 size: 16 residues. Deletions cut 7 bases from V and 5 bases from J, with 21 bases between. The CDR3: CASKKWGTFKDNEQFF. CDR3 nucleotide sequence: TGTGCCAGTAAGAAGTGGGGGACGTTTAAGGACAATGAGCAGTTCTTC.

This clonotype was counted many times. This chain connects TRBV20-1 to TRBJ2-3, with 7 positions matching TRBD1. V shed 1 base and J 4 bases; nucleotides not matched to a gene: 8. The CDR3 covers 15 residues. Germline V gene lookup returns CDR1 DFQATT and CDR2 SNEGSKA (reference sequence). The CDR3 loop is CSARAGTDSSDTQYF. For the CDR3, the DNA is TGCAGTGCTAGAGCTGGGACAGACTCCTCAGATACGCAGTATTTT.

This clonotype was seen many times. V gene TRBV9 combines with J gene TRBJ2-1; 8 nucleotides align to TRBD2. With 4 bases clipped from V and 4 bases from J, the junction kept 7 bases outside the gene matches. CDR3 length equals 15 residues. Germline values: CDR1 SGDLS, CDR2 YYNGEE. The CDR3 is CASSPRGAQYNEQFF. Here the CDR3 DNA reads TGTGCCAGCAGCCCGCGGGGGGCCCAATACAATGAGCAGTTCTTC.

This clonotype showed up many times. V and J are TRBV20-1 and TRBJ1-1, with a tentative D call TRBD1 (6 bases). With 3 bases removed from V and 1 base from J, the gap between germline ends came to 15 bases. The V gene's germline CDR1 is DFQATT and CDR2 SNEGSKA (reference sequence). This CDR3 is 15 amino acids long. The CDR3: CSASFSGASNTEAFF. The DNA for the CDR3 is TGCAGTGCTAGTTTCTCAGGGGCCTCGAACACTGAAGCTTTCTTT.